Listed below are T cell receptor beta chains from one sample, sequenced in a study of T cells in Graves' hyperthyroidism and ophthalmopathy. TCRdb redid the calling of the multiplex PCR reads with MiXCR, one entry per CDR3 protein. The table records roughly 400,000 distinct CDR3 sequences, around an eighth of them present only once. Specimen: blood. The receptor source for this set is a middle-aged man with Graves' ophthalmopathy. CDR3s include the opening cysteine and the closing phenylalanine or tryptophan. The order of the fields is D gene, clone size, J gene, V gene, CDR3 protein, CDR3 DNA. D genes are given only for firm matches. The size of a clone is reported for some rows only, either as once, few or many, or as a class for expanded clones.

d_call: -; clone_size: -; j_call: TRBJ2-5; v_call: TRBV7-9; cdr3_aa: CASSPGPGPQETQYF; cdr3_nt: TGTGCCAGCAGCCCCGGTCCCGGCCCTCAAGAGACCCAGTACTTC
d_call: TRBD2; clone_size: many; j_call: TRBJ2-5; v_call: TRBV29-1; cdr3_aa: CSASGTTHQETQYF; cdr3_nt: TGCAGCGCATCCGGGACTACCCACCAAGAGACCCAGTACTTC
d_call: -; clone_size: -; j_call: TRBJ1-5; v_call: TRBV7-9; cdr3_aa: CASSPDTNQPQHF; cdr3_nt: TGTGCCAGCAGCCCTGACACGAATCAGCCCCAGCATTTT
d_call: TRBD2; clone_size: many; j_call: TRBJ2-1; v_call: TRBV20-1; cdr3_aa: CSARDWTSGRTGYNEQFF; cdr3_nt: TGCAGTGCTAGAGATTGGACTAGCGGGAGGACAGGATACAATGAGCAGTTCTTC
d_call: TRBD1; clone_size: -; j_call: TRBJ2-7; v_call: TRBV6-5; cdr3_aa: CASSYSGLTGQAYEQYF; cdr3_nt: TGTGCCAGCAGTTACTCGGGACTGACGGGACAGGCCTACGAGCAGTACTTC
d_call: -; clone_size: few; j_call: TRBJ2-7; v_call: TRBV6-5; cdr3_aa: CASSYSGSKFYEQYF; cdr3_nt: TGTGCCAGCAGTTACTCGGGCAGTAAATTCTACGAGCAGTACTTC
d_call: -; clone_size: many; j_call: TRBJ2-3; v_call: TRBV9; cdr3_aa: CASSPRTGTDTQYF; cdr3_nt: TGCGCCAGCAGCCCACGGACGGGCACAGATACGCAGTATTTT
d_call: -; clone_size: -; j_call: TRBJ2-6; v_call: TRBV27; cdr3_aa: CTSSLSGPSSGANVLTF; cdr3_nt: TGTACCAGCAGTTTATCCGGACCGAGCTCTGGGGCCAACGTCCTGACTTTC
d_call: TRBD1; clone_size: few; j_call: TRBJ1-5; v_call: TRBV6-1; cdr3_aa: CAIDRGRLPEPQHF; cdr3_nt: TGTGCCATTGACAGGGGGCGTTTACCGGAGCCCCAGCATTTT
d_call: -; clone_size: -; j_call: TRBJ1-2; v_call: TRBV2; cdr3_aa: CASSEQGYNYGYTF; cdr3_nt: TGTGCCAGCAGTGAACAAGGGTATAACTATGGCTACACCTTC
d_call: TRBD1; clone_size: few; j_call: TRBJ1-1; v_call: TRBV25-1; cdr3_aa: CASSPRQGARVEAFF; cdr3_nt: TGTGCCAGCAGTCCACGACAGGGGGCGCGTGTTGAAGCTTTCTTT
d_call: -; clone_size: -; j_call: TRBJ2-1; v_call: TRBV6-1; cdr3_aa: CASSPRGGVYNEQFF; cdr3_nt: TGTGCCAGCAGTCCTAGGGGCGGGGTTTACAATGAGCAGTTCTTC
d_call: -; clone_size: -; j_call: TRBJ2-7; v_call: TRBV7-9; cdr3_aa: CASSLDGGLEQYF; cdr3_nt: TGTGCCAGCAGCTTAGATGGGGGACTCGAGCAGTACTTC
d_call: TRBD1; clone_size: -; j_call: TRBJ1-1; v_call: TRBV3-1; cdr3_aa: CASSTPGGLTEAFF; cdr3_nt: TGTGCCAGCAGTACACCAGGGGGGCTCACTGAAGCTTTCTTT
d_call: TRBD2; clone_size: few; j_call: TRBJ2-1; v_call: TRBV7-9; cdr3_aa: CASSLFRLAGEEIGFDYNEQFF; cdr3_nt: TGTGCCAGCAGCTTATTTCGCTTAGCGGGAGAGGAGATCGGGTTTGACTACAATGAGCAGTTCTTC
d_call: -; clone_size: few; j_call: TRBJ1-1; v_call: TRBV13; cdr3_aa: CASSFTENTEAFF; cdr3_nt: TGTGCCAGCAGCTTTACGGAGAACACTGAAGCTTTCTTT
d_call: -; clone_size: many; j_call: TRBJ2-7; v_call: TRBV3-1; cdr3_aa: CASSQEPGQPYF; cdr3_nt: TGTGCCAGCAGCCAAGAACCGGGGCAGCCGTACTTC
d_call: TRBD2; clone_size: many; j_call: TRBJ2-1; v_call: TRBV30; cdr3_aa: CAWSAAGVGLYNVEQFF; cdr3_nt: TGTGCCTGGAGTGCCGCGGGAGTTGGGCTCTACAATGTTGAGCAGTTCTTC
d_call: TRBD2; clone_size: many; j_call: TRBJ2-2; v_call: TRBV12-3/TRBV12-4; cdr3_aa: CASRGLAGVSGTGELFF; cdr3_nt: TGTGCCAGCAGAGGACTAGCGGGAGTATCGGGCACCGGGGAGCTGTTTTTT
d_call: -; clone_size: many; j_call: TRBJ2-7; v_call: TRBV6-1; cdr3_aa: CASSLEGWYEQYF; cdr3_nt: TGTGCCAGCAGTCTCGAGGGTTGGTACGAGCAGTACTTC
d_call: -; clone_size: -; j_call: TRBJ2-7; v_call: TRBV20-1; cdr3_aa: CSAALHEQYF; cdr3_nt: TGCAGTGCTGCCCTTCACGAGCAGTACTTC
d_call: TRBD2; clone_size: many; j_call: TRBJ2-7; v_call: TRBV5-1; cdr3_aa: CASSLDPGLAAASYEQYF; cdr3_nt: TGCGCCAGCAGCTTAGACCCGGGACTAGCGGCAGCTTCCTACGAGCAGTACTTC
d_call: TRBD1; clone_size: many; j_call: TRBJ2-5; v_call: TRBV12-3/TRBV12-4; cdr3_aa: CASSLGQGNQETQYF; cdr3_nt: TGTGCCAGCAGTTTAGGACAGGGGAACCAAGAGACCCAGTACTTC
d_call: -; clone_size: -; j_call: TRBJ2-1; v_call: TRBV20-1; cdr3_aa: CSAGAYNEQFF; cdr3_nt: TGCAGTGCGGGCGCCTACAATGAGCAGTTCTTC
d_call: TRBD1; clone_size: many; j_call: TRBJ1-1; v_call: TRBV20-1; cdr3_aa: CSATGQDIEAFF; cdr3_nt: TGCAGTGCGACGGGACAGGACATAGAAGCTTTCTTT
d_call: TRBD1; clone_size: few; j_call: TRBJ1-6; v_call: TRBV9; cdr3_aa: CASSVSGTGVNSPLHF; cdr3_nt: TGTGCCAGCAGCGTCTCCGGGACAGGGGTGAATTCACCCCTCCACTTT
d_call: -; clone_size: once; j_call: TRBJ2-5; v_call: TRBV24-1; cdr3_aa: CATSSADQETQYF; cdr3_nt: TGTGCCACCTCTAGCGCAGACCAAGAGACCCAGTACTTC
d_call: TRBD2; clone_size: -; j_call: TRBJ2-3; v_call: TRBV18; cdr3_aa: CASSRSASSGSADTQYF; cdr3_nt: TGTGCCAGCTCACGATCAGCGTCCAGCGGGAGTGCAGATACGCAGTATTTT
d_call: -; clone_size: few; j_call: TRBJ1-1; v_call: TRBV29-1; cdr3_aa: CSVENRQADTEAFF; cdr3_nt: TGCAGCGTTGAAAATAGACAGGCAGACACTGAAGCTTTCTTT
d_call: -; clone_size: many; j_call: TRBJ2-3; v_call: TRBV13; cdr3_aa: CASSARQRIITDTQYF; cdr3_nt: TGTGCCAGCAGCGCACGACAGCGTATCATCACAGATACGCAGTATTTT
d_call: -; clone_size: many; j_call: TRBJ2-2; v_call: TRBV12-3/TRBV12-4; cdr3_aa: CASSLETGVTGELFF; cdr3_nt: TGTGCCAGCAGTTTAGAGACGGGAGTTACCGGGGAGCTGTTTTTT
d_call: -; clone_size: few; j_call: TRBJ2-2; v_call: TRBV10-3; cdr3_aa: CAIRDWGNTGELFF; cdr3_nt: TGTGCCATCCGGGACTGGGGTAACACCGGGGAGCTGTTTTTT
d_call: TRBD2; clone_size: many; j_call: TRBJ2-3; v_call: TRBV18; cdr3_aa: CASSPLAGGLTDTQYF; cdr3_nt: TGTGCCAGCTCACCCTTAGCGGGAGGGCTCACAGATACGCAGTATTTT
d_call: -; clone_size: many; j_call: TRBJ2-3; v_call: TRBV28; cdr3_aa: CASSPTAGDTQYF; cdr3_nt: TGTGCCAGCAGTCCCACCGCGGGAGATACGCAGTATTTT
d_call: -; clone_size: many; j_call: TRBJ2-2; v_call: TRBV3-1; cdr3_aa: CASSHRGGGELFF; cdr3_nt: TGTGCCAGCAGCCACAGGGGAGGCGGGGAGCTGTTTTTT
d_call: -; clone_size: many; j_call: TRBJ2-3; v_call: TRBV12-3/TRBV12-4; cdr3_aa: CASSFFLDTQYF; cdr3_nt: TGTGCCAGCAGTTTCTTCTTGGATACGCAGTATTTT